One sample yielded the 25 T cell receptor beta chains listed below, sequenced in a study of blood T cell repertoires in COVID-19 (dated by TCRdb to about 2020). The library was generated by the immunoSEQ multiplex PCR assay. TCRdb stores this immuneACCESS table with in-frame sequences only. Part of the clones is absent; in the studies checked, under half of the shortfall reflects unresolved V genes, and no reason is known for the rest. In this sample the table shows more than 90,000 clones, roughly 80% of which occur a single time. The biggest ten clones account for 7% to 9.5% of the sample. Sequencing used peripheral blood. The source of these receptors is a man aged 65 to 79 with acute or convalescent COVID-19.

This clone was seen only a few times. The chain combines TRBV7-2 with TRBJ2-4; tentatively, D is TRBD1 (6 bases). Germline CDR1 is SGHTA and CDR2 is FQGNSA. The CDR3 has 14 amino acids. V dropped 4 bases and J dropped 6 bases, with 13 bases sitting between them. CDR3 residues: CASSSEGVTNIQYF. The DNA for the CDR3 is TGTGCCAGCAGCTCCGAGGGGGTCACAAACATTCAGTACTTC.

V usage is TRBV28 and J usage is TRBJ1-5; D gene uncertain. The CDR3 loop spans 15 amino acids. V lost 8 bases to trimming and J lost 0 bases, with 14 bases between them. CDR1 and CDR2 (germline): MDHEN, SYDVKM. The CDR3 here is CASFMATSSNQPQHF. Here the CDR3 DNA reads TGTGCCAGCTTTATGGCAACATCTAGCAATCAGCCCCAGCATTTT.

The CDR3 region is CASSEASVSGYGYTF. CDR3 coding DNA: TGTGCCAGCAGTGAAGCTTCCGTTAGCGGCTATGGCTACACCTTC. V gene TRBV6-1 combines with J gene TRBJ1-2, with D unresolved. V was pared by 0 bases and J by 4 bases, with 12 bases between. This CDR3 comprises 15 residues. CDR1 and CDR2 (germline): MNHNS, SASEGT.

This clone has just a few counts. The chain employs TRBV4-1 and TRBJ2-7; a possible D gene is TRBD2 (6 bases). CDR3 length: 16 residues. V was trimmed by 1 base and J by 3 bases, leaving 16 bases between them. CDR1 is MGHRA and CDR2 is YSYEKL in the germline V gene. The CDR3 region is CASSQAGTLSLYEQYF. CDR3 nucleotide sequence: TGCGCCAGCAGCCAAGCGGGGACTCTCTCCCTCTACGAGCAGTACTTC.

The chain carries TRBV28 and TRBJ1-5; D is possibly TRBD1 (6 bases). Trimming removed 7 bases at V and 5 bases at J, with 15 bases between. CDR3 size: 14 residues. Germline values: CDR1 MDHEN, CDR2 SYDVKM. CDR3 in amino acids: CASIPGTIHQPQHF. CDR3 bases: TGTGCCAGCATCCCCGGGACAATCCATCAGCCCCAGCATTTT.

J is TRBJ2-1 and V is TRBV19, with 7 bases aligning to TRBD1. Per the germline V gene, CDR1 is LNHDA and CDR2 is SQIVND (reference sequence). The CDR3 length is 16 residues. The V and J ends lost 5 bases and 8 bases, in that order; junction bases with no gene match: 15. The CDR3 region is CASSDRVRRGWDEQFF. In DNA, the CDR3 is TGTGCCAGTAGTGACAGGGTTCGCCGTGGGTGGGATGAGCAGTTCTTC.

This clone was detected only a few times. The junction and the germline gene differ at one end; a read error may be behind it. V gene TRBV7-9 combines with J gene TRBJ2-3; the match to TRBD2 covers 7 bases. Germline V gene data show CDR1 as SEHNR and CDR2 as FQNEAQ (reference sequence). The CDR3 sequence is 14 residues long. This chain's CDR3 is CASSSSGSTDTQYF. The CDR3 DNA is TGTGCCAGTAGCTCTAGCGGAAGCACAGATACGCAGTATTTT. The complete variable domain, with remaining parts taken from reference TRBV7-9 and TRBJ2-3, reads DTGVSQNPRHKITKRGQNVTFRCDPISEHNRLYWYRQTLGQGPEFLTYFQNEAQLEKSRLLSDRFSAERPKGSFSTLEIQRTEQGDSAMYLCASSSSGSTDTQYFGPGTRLTVL.

The chain combines TRBV5-1 with TRBJ2-2; perhaps TRBD2 as D (6 bases). The CDR3 loop spans 16 amino acids. V lost 0 bases and J 6 bases, leaving 15 bases between the germline ends. The germline gives CDR1 SGHRS, CDR2 YFSETQ. The CDR3 DNA is TGCGCCAGCAGCTTGGGTGGCCAAAAGCGGGCCGGGGAGCTGTTTTTT. Encoded protein: CASSLGGQKRAGELFF.

The chain carries TRBV9 and TRBJ2-5; the D gene is possibly TRBD2 (6 bases). Trimming pared 4 bases from V and 5 bases from J, leaving 15 bases between. The CDR3 is 14 residues long. Germline V lookup: CDR1 SGDLS, CDR2 YYNGEE. The CDR3 here is CASSKGRAGETQYF. The CDR3 bases are TGTGCCAGCAGCAAAGGCAGGGCGGGGGAGACCCAGTACTTC.

The CDR3 region is CASSEDRTAGQPQHF. The CDR3 bases are TGTGCCAGCAGTGAGGACAGGACGGCGGGTCAGCCCCAGCATTTT. The chain employs TRBV6-1 and TRBJ1-5, with 7 bases aligning to TRBD1. The CDR3 length is 15 residues. Germline CDR1 reads MNHNS; CDR2 reads SASEGT. V gave up 3 bases and J gave up 6 bases; unmatched junction bases: 8.

The chain is built from TRBV7-3 and TRBJ2-2; D perhaps matches TRBD1 (5 bases). With 5 bases removed from V and 2 bases from J, the gap between germline ends came to 6 bases. The CDR3 sequence is 13 residues long. CDR1 is SGHTA, CDR2 FQGTGA, per germline. In nucleotides, the CDR3 is TGTGCCAGCAGCGACAGTAACACCGGGGAGCTGTTTTTT. Translating it yields CASSDSNTGELFF.

The chain is built from TRBV27 and TRBJ1-1, with D uncertain. Germline CDR1 reads MNHEY; CDR2 reads SMNVEV (reference sequence). Between the trimmed V and J ends, which lost 3 bases and 5 bases, there was a span of 10 bases. The length of the CDR3 is 13 residues. The CDR3 bases are TGTGCCAGCAGTTTGTCTTACAGTACTGAAGCTTTCTTT. Amino acids: CASSLSYSTEAFF.

The chain links TRBV5-4 to TRBJ2-2; the match to TRBD1 covers 8 bases. This CDR3 comprises 16 residues. The germline V gene has CDR1 SGHNT and CDR2 YYREEE (reference sequence). V lost 2 bases, J lost 6 bases, and 9 bases stayed unmatched. CDR3 sequence: CASSFPTNRGAGELFF. The CDR3 bases are TGTGCCAGCAGCTTCCCAACAAACAGGGGGGCCGGGGAGCTGTTTTTT.

CDR3 loop: CASSLLLQGQGNTEAFF. In DNA, the CDR3 is TGCGCCAGCAGCTTGCTCCTACAGGGCCAGGGCAACACTGAAGCTTTCTTT. The chain recombines TRBV5-1 with TRBJ1-1; weak D call: TRBD1 (6 bases). Germline V gives CDR1 SGHRS, CDR2 YFSETQ. Trimming left V 1 base short and J 2 bases short, with 18 bases between. This CDR3 contains 17 residues.

The rearrangement joins TRBV6-2 or TRBV6-3 to TRBJ1-1, with D unclear. The germline CDR1 and CDR2 sequences are MNHEY and SVGEGT. The V gene lost 0 bases and the J gene lost 7 bases, with 9 bases spanning the gap. The CDR3 is 13 amino acids. The chain's CDR3 is CASSYSSKLEAFF. The DNA of the CDR3 is TGTGCCAGCAGTTACTCGAGCAAGCTTGAAGCTTTCTTT.

The chain is built from TRBV11-2 and TRBJ1-1; weak D call: TRBD1 (5 bases). V was cut by 5 bases and J by 8 bases, with 18 bases left in between. The CDR3 is 14 residues long. Germline CDR1 and CDR2: SGHAT and FQNNGV. CDR3 sequence (DNA): TGTGCCAGCAGCCCGTCGGGGGACCGCCTCGAAGCTTTCTTT. Its translation is CASSPSGDRLEAFF.

The gene calls are TRBV28 and TRBJ1-1; 8 nucleotides agree with TRBD1. CDR1 and CDR2 from the germline V gene are MDHEN and SYDVKM. The CDR3 covers 14 residues. The V gene end was trimmed by 3 bases and the J gene end by 3 bases; junction bases not matched to a gene: 3. This chain's CDR3 is CASSFGTGYTEAFF. In DNA form, the CDR3 reads TGTGCCAGCAGTTTCGGGACAGGATACACTGAAGCTTTCTTT.

The sample holds one count of this clone. The gene calls are TRBV30 and TRBJ2-6; D perhaps matches TRBD1 (6 bases). Deletions cut 7 bases from V and 1 base from J, with 8 bases between. The CDR3 runs to 13 residues. Germline V gene sequence: CDR1 GTSNPN, CDR2 SVGIG (reference sequence). CDR3 coding DNA: TGTGCCTTTCAGGGGTCTGGGGCCAACGTCCTGACTTTC. Translating gives CAFQGSGANVLTF.

V is TRBV5-1 and J is TRBJ2-7, with D possibly TRBD2 on 6 matching bases. The germline CDR1 and CDR2 sequences are SGHRS and YFSETQ. V was trimmed by 6 bases and J by 3 bases, leaving 16 bases between them. The CDR3 loop spans 14 amino acids. For the CDR3, the DNA is TGCGCCAGCACGCAGGACGGGAGTAGCTACGAGCAGTACTTC. As protein: CASTQDGSSYEQYF.

The chain combines TRBV5-4 with TRBJ1-3, with 9 bases lining up with TRBD1. V lost 4 bases to trimming and J lost 4 bases; unmatched junction nucleotides: 3. Germline V gives CDR1 SGHNT, CDR2 YYREEE (reference sequence). This CDR3 is built from 14 residues. CDR3 amino acids: CASSRTGVGNTIYF. The CDR3 DNA reads TGTGCCAGCAGCCGGACAGGGGTCGGAAACACCATATATTTT.

The rearrangement joins TRBV28 to TRBJ2-2; no clear D. The germline CDR1 and CDR2 sequences are MDHEN and SYDVKM. V lost 7 bases and J lost 1, with 13 bases in between. The CDR3 consists of 15 residues. The CDR3 sequence is CASTLSSLNTGELFF. The CDR3 region has the DNA TGTGCCAGCACCCTCAGTTCCTTGAACACCGGGGAGCTGTTTTTT.

This clone was seen once. This chain joins TRBV28 and TRBJ2-7; possibly TRBD1 for D (5 bases). The CDR3 contains 14 residues. The V gene's germline CDR1 is MDHEN and CDR2 SYDVKM. Trimming stripped 8 bases from V and 1 base from J, with 15 bases between. This CDR3 reads CASWSKGLSYEQYF. The CDR3 nucleotides are TGTGCCAGCTGGTCTAAGGGGTTGTCCTACGAGCAGTACTTC.

This clone was seen more than once but under ten times. V gene TRBV19 combines with J gene TRBJ2-1; no reliable D call. Germline CDR1 and CDR2: LNHDA and SQIVND (reference sequence). This CDR3 contains 13 residues. Trimming removed 7 bases from V and 9 bases from J, with 16 bases in between. In DNA form, the CDR3 reads TGTGCCAGTACGGTCGACGGAGCTATTGAGCAGTTCTTC. This sequence encodes CASTVDGAIEQFF.

This chain joins TRBV30 and TRBJ1-4, with 9 bases fitting TRBD1. Germline V gives CDR1 GTSNPN, CDR2 SVGIG (reference sequence). With 0 bases clipped from V and 7 bases from J, the junction kept 3 bases outside the gene matches. The CDR3 is 14 residues long. CDR3 sequence reads: CAWSVPGQGEKLFF. The CDR3 DNA reads TGTGCCTGGAGTGTACCGGGACAGGGTGAAAAACTGTTTTTT.

This chain uses TRBV20-1 with TRBJ2-1; 10 nucleotides align to TRBD2. This CDR3 is built from 14 residues. Germline trimming cut 3 bases from V and 9 bases from J; bases unmatched to any gene: 8. Germline V gene data show CDR1 as DFQATT and CDR2 as SNEGSKA (reference sequence). The CDR3 coding sequence is TGCAGTGCTAGTCCTAGCGGGAGATCGGGTGAGCAGTTCTTC. It is translated as CSASPSGRSGEQFF.